The following is a T cell receptor (beta chain) sequence with its context. With 3 bases removed from V and 1 base from J, the gap between germline ends came to 6 bases. Germline V lookup: CDR1 MNHNS, CDR2 SASEGT. The CDR3 totals 13 residues. The data were obtained in a study of blood T cell repertoires in COVID-19. Study as a whole: COVID-19 samples, acute and convalescent, were from the United States, Italy and Spain. Sources were T cells, B-cell-depleted T cells, or PBMCs; the material itself was cDNA or gDNA.

Under the authors' procedure: Scientists estimated how many nucleated cells there were by amplifying reference gene primers. Some clones are missing from TCRdb's copy, which holds only in-frame ones; the method was immunoSEQ multiplex PCR. That table supplies the V and J calls and clone size; D and trimming were determined from the DNA. The sample has about 480,000 clones; about 88% are singletons. The Seattle site enrolled patients during active infection and followed them longitudinally. The V and J genes are TRBV6-1 and TRBJ1-2; D might be TRBD1 (5 bases). The source is a woman between 50 and 59 years old with COVID-19, enrolled during active disease. The sample comprised peripheral blood. The CDR3 coding sequence is TGTGCCAGCAGTGAGGGACTTAACTATGGCTACACCTTC. Translated, it gives CASSEGLNYGYTF.